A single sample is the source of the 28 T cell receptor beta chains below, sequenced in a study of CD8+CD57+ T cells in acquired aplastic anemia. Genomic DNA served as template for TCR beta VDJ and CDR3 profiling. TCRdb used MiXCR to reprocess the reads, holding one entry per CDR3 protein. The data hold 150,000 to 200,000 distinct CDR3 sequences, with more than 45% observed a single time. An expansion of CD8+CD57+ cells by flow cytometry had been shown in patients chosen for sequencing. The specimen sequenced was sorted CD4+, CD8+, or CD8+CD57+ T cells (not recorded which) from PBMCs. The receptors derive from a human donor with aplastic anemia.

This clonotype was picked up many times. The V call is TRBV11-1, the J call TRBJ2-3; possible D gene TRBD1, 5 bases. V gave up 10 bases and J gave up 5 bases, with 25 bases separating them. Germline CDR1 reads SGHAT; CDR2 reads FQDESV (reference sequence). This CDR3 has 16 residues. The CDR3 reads CATQFGAGAAGDTQYF. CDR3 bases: TGTGCCACCCAGTTTGGGGCCGGCGCGGCAGGAGATACGCAGTATTTT.

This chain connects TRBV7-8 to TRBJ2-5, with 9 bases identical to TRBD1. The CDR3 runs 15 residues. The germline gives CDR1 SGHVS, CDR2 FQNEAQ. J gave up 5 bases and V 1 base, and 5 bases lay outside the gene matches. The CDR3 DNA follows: TGTGCCAGCAGCTTAGAACAGGGGGCATCGGAGACCCAGTACTTC. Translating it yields CASSLEQGASETQYF.

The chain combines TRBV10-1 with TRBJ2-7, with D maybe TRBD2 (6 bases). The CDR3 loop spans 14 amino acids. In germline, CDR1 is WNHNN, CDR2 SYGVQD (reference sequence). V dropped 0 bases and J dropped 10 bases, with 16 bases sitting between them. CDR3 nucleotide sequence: TGCGCCAGCAGTGAGTCAGGCGGGGACCGCCTCCAGTACTTC. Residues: CASSESGGDRLQYF.

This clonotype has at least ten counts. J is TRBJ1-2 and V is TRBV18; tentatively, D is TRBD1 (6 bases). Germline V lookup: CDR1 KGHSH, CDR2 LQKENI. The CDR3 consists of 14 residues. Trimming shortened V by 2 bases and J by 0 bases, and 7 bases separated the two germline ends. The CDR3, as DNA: TGTGCCAGCTCACCAGGGACAACTAACTATGGCTACACCTTC. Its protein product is CASSPGTTNYGYTF.

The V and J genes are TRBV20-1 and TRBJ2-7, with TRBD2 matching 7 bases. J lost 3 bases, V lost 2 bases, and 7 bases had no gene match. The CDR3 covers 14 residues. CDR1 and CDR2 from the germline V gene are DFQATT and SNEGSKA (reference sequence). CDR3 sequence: CSARLGEGGYEQYF. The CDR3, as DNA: TGCAGTGCTAGATTGGGGGAGGGTGGCTACGAGCAGTACTTC.

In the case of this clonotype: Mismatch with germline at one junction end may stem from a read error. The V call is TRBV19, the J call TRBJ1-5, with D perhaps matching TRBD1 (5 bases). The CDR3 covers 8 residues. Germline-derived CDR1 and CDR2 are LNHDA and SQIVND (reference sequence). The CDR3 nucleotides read TGTGCCAGTAGTATGGGGGATTTT. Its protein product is CASSMGDF.

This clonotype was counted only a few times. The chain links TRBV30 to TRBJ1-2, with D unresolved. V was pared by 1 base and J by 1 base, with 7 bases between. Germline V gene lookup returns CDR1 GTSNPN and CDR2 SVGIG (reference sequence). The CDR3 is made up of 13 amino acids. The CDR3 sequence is CAWSAGFNYGYTF. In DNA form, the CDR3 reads TGTGCCTGGAGTGCGGGGTTTAACTATGGCTACACCTTC.

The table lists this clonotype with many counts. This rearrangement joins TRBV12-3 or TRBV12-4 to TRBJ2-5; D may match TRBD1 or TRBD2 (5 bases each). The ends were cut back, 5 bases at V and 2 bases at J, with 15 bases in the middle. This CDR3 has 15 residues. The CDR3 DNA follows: TGTGCCAGCAGTCAAACGAGGGGAATACAAGAGACCCAGTACTTC. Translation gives CASSQTRGIQETQYF.

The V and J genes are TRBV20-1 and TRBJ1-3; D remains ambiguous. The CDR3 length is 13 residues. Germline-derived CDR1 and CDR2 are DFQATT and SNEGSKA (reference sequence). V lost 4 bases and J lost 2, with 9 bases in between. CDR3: CSAKETAGNTIYF. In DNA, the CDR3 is TGCAGTGCTAAGGAAACAGCTGGAAACACCATATATTTT.

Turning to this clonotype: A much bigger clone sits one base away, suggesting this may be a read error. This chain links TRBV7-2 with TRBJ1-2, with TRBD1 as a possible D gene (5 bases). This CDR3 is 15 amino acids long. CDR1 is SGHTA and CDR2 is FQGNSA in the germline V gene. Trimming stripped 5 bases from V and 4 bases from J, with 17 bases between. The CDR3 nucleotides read TGTGCCAGCAGCCCGGGACGGGGAGCCCCCTATGGCTACACCTTC. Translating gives CASSPGRGAPYGYTF.

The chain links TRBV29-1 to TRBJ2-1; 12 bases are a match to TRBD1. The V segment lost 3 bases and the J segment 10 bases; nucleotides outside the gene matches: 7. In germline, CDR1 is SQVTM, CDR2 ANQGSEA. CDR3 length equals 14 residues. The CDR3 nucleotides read TGCAGCGTTGACGGGACAGGGGGCCAATTAGAGCAGTTCTTC. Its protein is CSVDGTGGQLEQFF.

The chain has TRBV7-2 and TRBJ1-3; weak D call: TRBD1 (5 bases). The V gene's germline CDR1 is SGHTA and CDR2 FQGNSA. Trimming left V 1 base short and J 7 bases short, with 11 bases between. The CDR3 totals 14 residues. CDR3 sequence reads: CASSLGAEGNTIYF. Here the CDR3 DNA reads TGTGCCAGCAGCTTAGGGGCCGAGGGGAACACCATATATTTT. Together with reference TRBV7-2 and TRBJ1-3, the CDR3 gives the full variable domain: GAGVSQSPSNKVTEKGKDVELRCDPISGHTALYWYRQSLGQGLEFLIYFQGNSAPDKSGLPSDRFSAERTGGSVSTLTIQRTQQEDSAVYLCASSLGAEGNTIYFGEGSWLTVV.

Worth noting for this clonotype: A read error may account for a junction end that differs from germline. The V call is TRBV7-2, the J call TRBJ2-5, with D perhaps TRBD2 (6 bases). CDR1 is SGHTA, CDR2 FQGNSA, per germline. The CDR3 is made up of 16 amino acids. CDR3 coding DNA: TGTGCCAGCAGCCAAGGGTGGCGGGGAGTCCAAGAGACCCAATACTTC. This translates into CASSQGWRGVQETQYF.

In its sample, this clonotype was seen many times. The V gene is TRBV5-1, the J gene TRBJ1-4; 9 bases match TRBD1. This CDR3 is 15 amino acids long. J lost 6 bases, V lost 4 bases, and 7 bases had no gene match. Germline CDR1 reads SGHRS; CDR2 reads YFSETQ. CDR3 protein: CASSPGDREDEKLFF. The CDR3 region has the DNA TGCGCCAGCAGCCCGGGGGACAGGGAGGATGAAAAACTGTTTTTT.

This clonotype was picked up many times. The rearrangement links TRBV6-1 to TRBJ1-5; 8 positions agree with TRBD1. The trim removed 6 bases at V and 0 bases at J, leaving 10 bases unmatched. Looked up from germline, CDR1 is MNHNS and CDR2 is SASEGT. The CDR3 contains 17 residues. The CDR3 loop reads CASRDRALPYSNQPQHF. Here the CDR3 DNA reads TGTGCCAGCAGGGACAGGGCGCTGCCTTATAGCAATCAGCCCCAGCATTTT.

CDR3 residues: CATSSDRRGGAPLHF. DNA for the CDR3: TGTGCCACCAGCAGCGACCGACGCGGAGGTGCACCCCTCCACTTT. V usage is TRBV15 and J usage is TRBJ1-6; D uncertain. V dropped 3 bases and J dropped 11 bases, with 17 bases sitting between them. Germline CDR1 and CDR2: LNHNV and YYDKDF (reference sequence). The CDR3 contains 15 residues.

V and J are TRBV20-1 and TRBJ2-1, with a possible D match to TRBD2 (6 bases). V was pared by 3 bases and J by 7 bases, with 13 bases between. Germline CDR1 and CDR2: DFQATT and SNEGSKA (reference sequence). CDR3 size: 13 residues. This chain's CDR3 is CSASRDFENEQFF. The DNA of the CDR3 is TGCAGTGCTAGTAGGGACTTTGAGAATGAGCAGTTCTTC.

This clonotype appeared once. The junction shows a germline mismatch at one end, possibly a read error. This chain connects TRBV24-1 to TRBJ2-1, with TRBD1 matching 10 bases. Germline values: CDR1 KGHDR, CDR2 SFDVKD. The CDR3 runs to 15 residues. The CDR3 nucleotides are TGTGCCACCAGCGACGGGACAGGGGACAACAATGGGCAGTTCTTC. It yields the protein CATSDGTGDNNGQFF.

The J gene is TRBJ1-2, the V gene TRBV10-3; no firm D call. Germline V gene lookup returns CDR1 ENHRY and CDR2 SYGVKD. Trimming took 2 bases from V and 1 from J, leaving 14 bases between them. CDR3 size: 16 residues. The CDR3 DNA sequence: TGTGCCATCAGTGAGGCCTCCCACGGGGTTAACTATGGCTACACCTTC. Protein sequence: CAISEASHGVNYGYTF.

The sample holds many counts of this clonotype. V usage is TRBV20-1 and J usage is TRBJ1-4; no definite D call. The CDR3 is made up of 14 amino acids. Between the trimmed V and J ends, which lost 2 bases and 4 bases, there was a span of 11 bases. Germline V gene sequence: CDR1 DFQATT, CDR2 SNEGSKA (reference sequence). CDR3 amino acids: CSARRGSGNEKLFF. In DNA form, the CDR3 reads TGCAGTGCTAGACGAGGAAGCGGTAATGAAAAACTGTTTTTT.

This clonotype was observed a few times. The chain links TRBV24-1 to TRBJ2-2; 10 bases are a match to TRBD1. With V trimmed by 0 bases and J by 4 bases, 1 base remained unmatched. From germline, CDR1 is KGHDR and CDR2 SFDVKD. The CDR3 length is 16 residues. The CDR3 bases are TGTGCCACCAGTGATTTGGGACAGGGGGGCACCGGGGAGCTGTTTTTT. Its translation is CATSDLGQGGTGELFF.

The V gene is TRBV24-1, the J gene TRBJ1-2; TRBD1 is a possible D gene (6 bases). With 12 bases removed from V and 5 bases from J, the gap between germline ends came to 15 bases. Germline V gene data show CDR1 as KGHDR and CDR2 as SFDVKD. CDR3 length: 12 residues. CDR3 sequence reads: CAVLGTLYGYTF. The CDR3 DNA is TGTGCCGTGCTCGGGACACTGTATGGCTACACCTTC.

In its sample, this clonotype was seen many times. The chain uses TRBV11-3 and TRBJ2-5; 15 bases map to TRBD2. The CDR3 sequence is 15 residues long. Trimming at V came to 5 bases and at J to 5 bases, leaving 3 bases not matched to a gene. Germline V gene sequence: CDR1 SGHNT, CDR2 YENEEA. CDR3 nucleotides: TGTGCCAGCAGCCCCGGACTAGCGGGAGGGGAGACCCAGTACTTC. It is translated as CASSPGLAGGETQYF.

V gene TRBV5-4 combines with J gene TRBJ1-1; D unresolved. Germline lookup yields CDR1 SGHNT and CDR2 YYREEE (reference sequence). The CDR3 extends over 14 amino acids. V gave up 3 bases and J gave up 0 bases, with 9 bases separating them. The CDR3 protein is CASSSAWVNTEAFF. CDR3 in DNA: TGTGCCAGCAGCTCCGCGTGGGTGAACACTGAAGCTTTCTTT.

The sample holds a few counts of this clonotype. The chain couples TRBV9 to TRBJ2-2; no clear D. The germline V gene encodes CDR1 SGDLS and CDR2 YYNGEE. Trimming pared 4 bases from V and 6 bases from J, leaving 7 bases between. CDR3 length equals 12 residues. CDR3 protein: CASSQRPGELFF. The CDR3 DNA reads TGTGCCAGCAGCCAACGGCCCGGGGAGCTGTTTTTT.

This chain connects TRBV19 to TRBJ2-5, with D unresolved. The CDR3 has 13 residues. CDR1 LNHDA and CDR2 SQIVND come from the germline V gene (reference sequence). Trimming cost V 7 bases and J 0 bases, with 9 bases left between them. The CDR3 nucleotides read TGTGCCAGTAAGACCACGTACCAAGAGACCCAGTACTTC. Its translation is CASKTTYQETQYF.

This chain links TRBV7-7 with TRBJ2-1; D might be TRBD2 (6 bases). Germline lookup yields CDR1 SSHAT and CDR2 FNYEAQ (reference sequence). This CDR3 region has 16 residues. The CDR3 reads CASGIAATAQGNEQFF. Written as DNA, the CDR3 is TGTGCTAGCGGCATAGCGGCAACGGCTCAGGGCAATGAGCAGTTCTTC.

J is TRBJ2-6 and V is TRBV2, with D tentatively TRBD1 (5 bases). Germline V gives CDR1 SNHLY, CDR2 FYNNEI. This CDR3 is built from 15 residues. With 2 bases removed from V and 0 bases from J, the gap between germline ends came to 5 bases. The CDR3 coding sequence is TGTGCCAGCAGTGAACAGGGCTCTGGGGCCAACGTCCTGACTTTC. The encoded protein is CASSEQGSGANVLTF.